The 24 T cell receptor beta chains reported below all come from one sample, sequenced in a study of T cell repertoires in cytomegalovirus infection. TCRdb itself ran the reads through MiXCR, one entry per CDR3 protein. The sample carries about 320,000 distinct CDR3 sequences, more than 8% recorded once. Sequencing was performed on PBMCs. Receptors were obtained from a human donor in good health (CMV status not recorded). Some clones in this sample may be carry-over from other donors' samples.

J is TRBJ2-7 and V is TRBV20-1; D might be TRBD2 (7 bases). V was clipped by 6 bases and J by 4 bases, with 19 bases between them. Germline lookup yields CDR1 DFQATT and CDR2 SNEGSKA (reference sequence). The CDR3 consists of 14 residues. The CDR3 sequence is CSARGGGGVYEQYF. Written as DNA, the CDR3 is TGCAGTGCAAGGGGGGGGGGGGGGGTGTACGAGCAGTACTTC.

This clonotype was detected only a few times. The chain uses TRBV15 and TRBJ2-3; D call uncertain. V lost 3 bases to trimming and J lost 4 bases, with 8 bases between them. Germline CDR1 reads LNHNV; CDR2 reads YYDKDF (reference sequence). The CDR3 contains 13 residues. Written as DNA, the CDR3 is TGTGCCACCAGCAGGGACCCGTCAGATACGCAGTATTTT. It is translated as CATSRDPSDTQYF.

This clonotype was observed a few times. The chain uses TRBV9 and TRBJ2-2, with 10 bases that match TRBD2. Germline CDR1 SGDLS, CDR2 YYNGEE. This CDR3 comprises 16 residues. Trimming removed 3 bases from V and 4 bases from J; junction bases left unmatched: 6. The CDR3 reads CASSASGTSATGELFF. Here the CDR3 DNA reads TGTGCCAGCAGCGCATCCGGGACTAGCGCCACCGGGGAGCTGTTTTTT.

There are a few counts of this clonotype. The rearrangement uses TRBV12-3 or TRBV12-4 and TRBJ2-3; 14 bases align to TRBD2. J was trimmed by 4 bases and V by 11 bases; bases with no gene match: 5. The CDR3 sequence is 14 residues long. DNA for the CDR3: TGTGCCGCCCGACTAGCGGGAGGGCCAGATACGCAGTATTTT. Its protein product is CAARLAGGPDTQYF.

In its sample, this clonotype was seen many times. This chain connects TRBV7-2 to TRBJ2-4; 10 nucleotides line up with TRBD1. Germline V gene data show CDR1 as SGHTA and CDR2 as FQGNSA. V shed 5 bases, J shed 7 bases, and the junction held 11 bases outside the gene matches. This CDR3 is built from 16 residues. The chain's CDR3 is CASSLGQGEVGNIQYF. CDR3 nucleotides: TGTGCCAGCAGCCTCGGACAGGGGGAGGTCGGGAACATTCAGTACTTC.

This clonotype was counted ten times or more. The chain couples TRBV7-2 to TRBJ2-6; 7 bases match TRBD2. Unmatched junction bases numbered 8, after V lost 2 bases and J lost 4 bases. This CDR3 is 17 amino acids long. CDR1 is SGHTA and CDR2 is FQGNSA in the germline V gene. The DNA for the CDR3 is TGTGCCAGCAGCTTACGGTTAGGGGAGGGAGGGGCCAACGTCCTGACTTTC. Its translation is CASSLRLGEGGANVLTF. Supplemented by reference TRBV7-2 and TRBJ2-6, the full variable domain reads GAGVSQSPSNKVTEKGKDVELRCDPISGHTALYWYRQSLGQGLEFLIYFQGNSAPDKSGLPSDRFSAERTGGSVSTLTIQRTQQEDSAVYLCASSLRLGEGGANVLTFGAGSRLTVL.

J is TRBJ2-3 and V is TRBV7-3; perhaps TRBD1 as D (6 bases). Germline lookup yields CDR1 SGHTA and CDR2 FQGTGA. Trimming stripped 1 base from V and 4 bases from J, with 12 bases between. The CDR3 spans 15 residues. The CDR3 coding sequence is TGTGCCAGCAGCTTAATTCAGGGGAACCCAGATACGCAGTATTTT. It encodes CASSLIQGNPDTQYF. The entire variable domain, with the rest obtained from reference TRBV7-3 and TRBJ2-3, is as follows: GAGVSQTPSNKVTEKGKYVELRCDPISGHTALYWYRQSLGQGPEFLIYFQGTGAADDSGLPNDRFFAVRPEGSVSTLKIQRTERGDSAVYLCASSLIQGNPDTQYFGPGTRLTVL.

The sample holds many counts of this clonotype. The V and J genes are TRBV7-2 and TRBJ1-2, with D possibly being TRBD1 (6 bases). V was cut by 3 bases and J by 8 bases, with 13 bases left in between. The CDR3 is made up of 13 amino acids. CDR1 SGHTA and CDR2 FQGNSA come from the germline V gene. CDR3 amino acids: CASSFRQDQGYTF. Written as DNA, the CDR3 is TGTGCCAGCAGCTTCCGACAGGATCAAGGCTACACCTTC.

This clonotype was found many times. V usage is TRBV12-3 or TRBV12-4 and J usage is TRBJ1-4, with TRBD1 matching over 8 bases. The CDR3 is made up of 14 amino acids. Trimming removed 4 bases from V and 6 bases from J; junction bases left unmatched: 4. CDR3 DNA sequence: TGTGCCAGCAGTTACAGGGGGGGCTATGAAAAACTGTTTTTT. Its translation is CASSYRGGYEKLFF.

This clonotype was detected only a few times. The CDR3 DNA sequence: TGTGCCAGCAGCTCCCGGAGGGGGCAGACCGGGGAGCTGTTTTTT. Amino acids: CASSSRRGQTGELFF. The chain couples TRBV5-6 to TRBJ2-2; possible D gene TRBD1, 7 bases. Germline loops: CDR1 SGHDT, CDR2 YYEEEE. CDR3 size: 15 residues. Trimming pared 3 bases from V and 5 bases from J, leaving 14 bases between.

This clonotype occurred many times. The V gene is TRBV12-3 or TRBV12-4, the J gene TRBJ1-1; TRBD1 aligns across 8 bases. The ends lost 5 bases at V and 1 base at J; junction bases unmatched: 6. The CDR3 contains 15 residues. CDR3 sequence (DNA): TGTGCCAGCAGTACGACAGGGGCGAGGAACACTGAAGCTTTCTTT. Protein product: CASSTTGARNTEAFF.

This clonotype was observed many times. V and J are TRBV7-7 and TRBJ2-2; the D is unclear. Deletions cut 2 bases from V and 7 bases from J, with 8 bases between. CDR3 length: 13 residues. From germline, CDR1 is SSHAT and CDR2 FNYEAQ (reference sequence). The CDR3 reads CASSLIVDGELFF. The CDR3 DNA follows: TGTGCCAGCAGCTTAATTGTGGACGGGGAGCTGTTTTTT.

The sample holds a few counts of this clonotype. The V gene is TRBV29-1, the J gene TRBJ1-2; weak D call: TRBD1 (6 bases). Per the germline V gene, CDR1 is SQVTM and CDR2 is ANQGSEA. V shed 6 bases and J shed 8 bases, with 19 bases lying between them. The CDR3 extends over 13 amino acids. CDR3 region: CSVVTTGFLGYTF. In DNA form, the CDR3 reads TGCAGCGTGGTCACTACAGGGTTTCTAGGCTACACCTTC.

In its sample, this clonotype was seen a few times. The gene calls are TRBV6-1 and TRBJ1-2; D is perhaps TRBD1 (5 bases). The germline gives CDR1 MNHNS, CDR2 SASEGT. V lost 2 bases, J lost 3 bases, and 13 bases lay in between. The CDR3 loop spans 15 amino acids. The CDR3 region has the DNA TGTGCCAGCAGTGAATCACGGACAAGACACTATGGCTACACCTTC. As protein: CASSESRTRHYGYTF.

This clonotype was counted between two and nine times. This sequence joins TRBV4-2 and TRBJ2-7; no clear D. The germline V gene has CDR1 LGHNA and CDR2 YNFKEQ. The CDR3 is 16 residues long. V lost 1 base and J 0 bases, leaving 13 bases between the germline ends. CDR3 DNA sequence: TGTGCCAGCAGCCAAGGGCTCGGCATAAACTCCTACGAGCAGTACTTC. As protein: CASSQGLGINSYEQYF.

This clonotype was picked up many times. V is TRBV28 and J is TRBJ1-5, with D possibly matching TRBD1 (6 bases). V was pared by 10 bases and J by 4 bases, with 17 bases between. The CDR3 is 14 amino acids. Germline assignment: CDR1 MDHEN and CDR2 SYDVKM. The DNA of the CDR3 is TGTGCCATCAGAGTGAGGGGGGCTAATCAGCCCCAGCATTTT. This codes for CAIRVRGANQPQHF.

V is TRBV7-2 and J is TRBJ2-2, with 13 bases fitting TRBD2. This CDR3 is 16 amino acids long. CDR1 and CDR2 (germline): SGHTA, FQGNSA. V trimming: 4 bases; J trimming: 6 bases; junction bases outside the gene matches: 5. In nucleotides, the CDR3 is TGTGCCAGCAGCTATTGGACTAGCGGGGGTCCCGGGGAGCTGTTTTTT. Translated, it gives CASSYWTSGGPGELFF.

The chain employs TRBV13 and TRBJ1-1; possible D gene TRBD1, 5 bases. Trimming left V 4 bases short and J 0 bases short, with 12 bases between. Germline V gene sequence: CDR1 PRHDT, CDR2 FYEKMQ (reference sequence). The CDR3 spans 15 residues. The CDR3 reads CASSYDRSLNTEAFF. The CDR3 bases are TGTGCCAGCAGCTACGACAGATCTTTGAACACTGAAGCTTTCTTT.

This clonotype has only a few counts. The V and J genes are TRBV6-2 or TRBV6-3 and TRBJ2-3; D gene ambiguous. Trimming removed 7 bases from V and 2 bases from J, with 16 bases in between. The CDR3 runs to 15 residues. Per the germline V gene, CDR1 is MNHEY and CDR2 is SVGEGT. The CDR3 loop reads CASISAPPNTDTQYF. The CDR3 DNA reads as TGTGCCAGCATCTCAGCCCCGCCGAACACAGATACGCAGTATTTT.

This clonotype was detected ten times or more. DNA for the CDR3: TGTGCCAGCAGTTCTCACTCCGGGACAGCTAACTATGGCTACACCTTC. Protein product: CASSSHSGTANYGYTF. This chain links TRBV27 with TRBJ1-2; 7 bases are shared with TRBD1. Per germline, CDR1 MNHEY and CDR2 SMNVEV (reference sequence). This CDR3 spans 16 amino acids. Trimming cost V 4 bases and J 0 bases; bases outside gene matches: 8.

This clonotype was seen at least ten times. CDR3 protein: CASSSYTGNGNQPQHF. The DNA for the CDR3 is TGTGCCAGCAGCTCTTATACGGGTAACGGCAATCAGCCCCAGCATTTT. The rearrangement joins TRBV7-2 to TRBJ1-5; unclear D gene. V lost 4 bases to trimming and J lost 2 bases, with 15 bases between them. CDR3 size: 16 residues. Germline V gene lookup returns CDR1 SGHTA and CDR2 FQGNSA. Full variable domain (missing parts from reference TRBV7-2 and TRBJ1-5): GAGVSQSPSNKVTEKGKDVELRCDPISGHTALYWYRQSLGQGLEFLIYFQGNSAPDKSGLPSDRFSAERTGGSVSTLTIQRTQQEDSAVYLCASSSYTGNGNQPQHFGDGTRLSIL.

This clonotype appeared a few times. This chain links TRBV6-2 or TRBV6-3 with TRBJ1-3; D call uncertain. Germline V gene sequence: CDR1 MNHEY, CDR2 SVGEGT. This CDR3 is built from 16 residues. Trimming removed 2 bases from V and 0 bases from J, with 11 bases in between. Here the CDR3 reads CASSYPAGTSGNTIYF. The CDR3 coding sequence is TGTGCCAGCAGTTACCCGGCCGGAACCTCTGGAAACACCATATATTTT.

V gene TRBV7-9 combines with J gene TRBJ2-1; 11 bases are shared with TRBD2. Looked up from germline, CDR1 is SEHNR and CDR2 is FQNEAQ (reference sequence). This CDR3 is built from 17 residues. V was pared by 4 bases and J by 6 bases, with 11 bases of the junction left unmatched. The CDR3 DNA is TGTGCCAGCAGCTCCACCCTCGGGACTAGCGGCCTCAATGAGCAGTTCTTC. Translation gives CASSSTLGTSGLNEQFF.

There are many counts of this clonotype. V and J are TRBV11-2 and TRBJ2-6, with D uncertain. Deletions cut 5 bases from V and 0 bases from J, with 14 bases between. The CDR3 is made up of 17 amino acids. Germline-derived CDR1 and CDR2 are SGHAT and FQNNGV. CDR3 loop: CASSLNWLRSGANVLTF. The CDR3 DNA is TGTGCCAGCAGCCTGAACTGGCTTCGCTCTGGGGCCAACGTCCTGACTTTC.